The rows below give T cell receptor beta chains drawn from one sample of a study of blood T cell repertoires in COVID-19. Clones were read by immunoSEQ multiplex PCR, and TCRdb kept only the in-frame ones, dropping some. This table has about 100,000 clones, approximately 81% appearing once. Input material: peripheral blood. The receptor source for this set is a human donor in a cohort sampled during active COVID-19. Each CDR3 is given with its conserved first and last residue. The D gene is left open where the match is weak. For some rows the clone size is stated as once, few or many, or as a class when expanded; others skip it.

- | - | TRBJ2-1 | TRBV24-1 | TGTGCCACCAGTGTCTCCAGGGGCTATGAGCAGTTCTTC | CATSVSRGYEQFF
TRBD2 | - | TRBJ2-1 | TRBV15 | TGTGCCACGACTAGCGGGGGGGCCTTTAGCAATGAGCAGTTCTTC | CATTSGGAFSNEQFF
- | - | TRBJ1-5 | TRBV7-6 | TGTGCCAGCAGCTTATCGGTCCATCAGCCCCAGCATTTT | CASSLSVHQPQHF
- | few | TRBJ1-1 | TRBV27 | TGTGCCAGCAGTTTATCAGGGGGGAACACTGAAGCTTTCTTT | CASSLSGGNTEAFF
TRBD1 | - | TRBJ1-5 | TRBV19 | TGTGCCAGTAGTATAAACCCAGGGGGCCGGCAGCCCCAGCATTTT | CASSINPGGRQPQHF
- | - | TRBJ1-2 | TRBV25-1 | TGTGCCAGCAGTTCTGGGCCTTATGGCTACACCTTC | CASSSGPYGYTF
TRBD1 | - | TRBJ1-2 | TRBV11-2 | TGTGCCAGCAGCGACCGACAGGGGTCCTATGGCTACACCTTC | CASSDRQGSYGYTF
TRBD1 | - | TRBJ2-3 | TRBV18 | TGTGCCAGCTCACCACAGGGGGCGCTTGGGGGAGATACGCAGTATTTT | CASSPQGALGGDTQYF
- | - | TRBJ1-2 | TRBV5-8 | TGTGCCAGCAGCTCTGCGGATTCTAACTATGGCTACACCTTC | CASSSADSNYGYTF
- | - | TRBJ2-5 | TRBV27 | TGTGCCAGCAGTGGACGGGGACTGCAAGAGACCCAGTACTTC | CASSGRGLQETQYF
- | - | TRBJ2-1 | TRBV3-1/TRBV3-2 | TGTGCCAGCAGTTTAAGACAGATAGAGAATGAGCAGTTCTTC | CASSLRQIENEQFF
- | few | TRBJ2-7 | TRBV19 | TGTGCCAGTAGTATAGTGGCCAACTACGAGCAGTACTTC | CASSIVANYEQYF
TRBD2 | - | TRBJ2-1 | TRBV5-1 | TGCGCCAGCAGCTTGGAAGCGTCTAGCGGGAGTTATGAGCAGTTCTTC | CASSLEASSGSYEQFF
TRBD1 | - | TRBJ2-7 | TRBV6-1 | TGTGCCAGCAGTGAAGATCCGACAGGGAAGCAGTACTTC | CASSEDPTGKQYF
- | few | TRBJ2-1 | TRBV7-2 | TGTGCCAGCAGCATCTATTCGGGATCTCAAAACAATGAGCAGTTCTTC | CASSIYSGSQNNEQFF
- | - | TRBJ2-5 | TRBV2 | TGTGCCATTCCCTTGGACTCATCGTACCAAGAGACCCAGTACTTC | CAIPLDSSYQETQYF
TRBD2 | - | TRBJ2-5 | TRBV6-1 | TGTGCCAGCAGTGAAGGAGCCCGGGGAGCGGGGGAGACCCAGTACTTC | CASSEGARGAGETQYF
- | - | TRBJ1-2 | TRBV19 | TGTGCCAGTAGTATATCACGAGGAGGAATATGGGGCTACACCTTC | CASSISRGGIWGYTF
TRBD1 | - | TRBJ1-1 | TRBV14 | TGTGCCAGCAGCCAAACACAGGGGGCGAGCACTGAAGCTTTCTTT | CASSQTQGASTEAFF
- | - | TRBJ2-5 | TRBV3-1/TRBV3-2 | TGTGCCAGCACCCCCTACCCGAGAGAACGGGAGACCCAGTACTTC | CASTPYPRERETQYF
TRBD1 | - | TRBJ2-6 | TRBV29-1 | TGCAGCGTTCTGGGACAGGGGTCCGGGGCCAACGTCCTGACTTTC | CSVLGQGSGANVLTF
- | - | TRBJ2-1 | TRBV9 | TGTGCCAGCAGCGTAGAGGGGGGGACGTACAATGAGCAGTTCTTC | CASSVEGGTYNEQFF
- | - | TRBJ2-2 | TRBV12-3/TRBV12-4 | TGTGCCAGCAGAGCGGACGTATCCGGGGAGCTGTTTTTT | CASRADVSGELFF
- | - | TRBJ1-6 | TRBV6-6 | TGTGCCAGCAGGTCGGACTCGGACAGATTTAATTCACCCCTCCACTTT | CASRSDSDRFNSPLHF
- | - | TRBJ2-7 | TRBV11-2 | TGTGCCAGCAGCGGAGGGACAGTCTCCTACGAGCAGTACTTC | CASSGGTVSYEQYF
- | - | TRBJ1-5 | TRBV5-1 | TGCGCCAGCAGCCCCGCAGGGAGCAATCAGCCCCAGCATTTT | CASSPAGSNQPQHF
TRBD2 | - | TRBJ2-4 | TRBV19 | TGTGCCAGTACCCCTCGGGAGGCTGGGAACATTCAGTACTTC | CASTPREAGNIQYF
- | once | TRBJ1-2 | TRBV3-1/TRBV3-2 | TGTGCCAGCAGCCAAGATTTTACCGTCAGGGTGGGCTATGGCTACACCTTC | CASSQDFTVRVGYGYTF
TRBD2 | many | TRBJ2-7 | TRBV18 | TGTGCCAGCTCACGAACCACTAGCGCAGCCTACGAGCAGTACTTC | CASSRTTSAAYEQYF
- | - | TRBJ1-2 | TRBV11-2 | TGTGCCAGCAGCCTCACGTCAGGGGCTCACTATGGCTACACCTTC | CASSLTSGAHYGYTF
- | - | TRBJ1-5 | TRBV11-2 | TGTGCCAGCAGCCGAGACAGGTTCGAGCAGCCCCAGCATTTT | CASSRDRFEQPQHF
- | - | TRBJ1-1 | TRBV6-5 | TGTGCCAGCAGCCCGGGTATCAAAACTTTCTTT | CASSPGIKTFF
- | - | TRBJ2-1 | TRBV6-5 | TGTGCCAGCAGGTTGGACTCCCAACCCTACAATGAGCAGTTCTTC | CASRLDSQPYNEQFF
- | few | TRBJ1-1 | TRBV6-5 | TGTGCCAGCAGTTTCTTGAGGGCAAGGTACACTGAAGCTTTCTTT | CASSFLRARYTEAFF
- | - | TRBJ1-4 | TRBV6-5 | TGTGCCAGCAGTTACTCAGGAGGTTCGGATGAAAAACTGTTTTTT | CASSYSGGSDEKLFF
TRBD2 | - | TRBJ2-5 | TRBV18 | TGTGCCAGCTCCCCCGGGACTAGCGGGATCGGCGTGACCCAGTACTTC | CASSPGTSGIGVTQYF
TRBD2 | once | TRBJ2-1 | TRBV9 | TGTGCCAGCAGCGTAGCTGGTAGCGGGGGGACTCAATACAATGAGCAGTTCTTC | CASSVAGSGGTQYNEQFF
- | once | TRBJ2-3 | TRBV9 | TGTGCCAGCAGCCTAACAGGGATTAAAGCGGATACGCAGTATTTT | CASSLTGIKADTQYF
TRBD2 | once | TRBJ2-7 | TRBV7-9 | TGTGCCAGCAGTTCGACTTCGGGGGGAGCAATGTACGAGCAGTACTTC | CASSSTSGGAMYEQYF
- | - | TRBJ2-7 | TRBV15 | TGTGCCACCAGCAGAGGAGGGGGTGTGCGCGAGCAGTACTTC | CATSRGGGVREQYF
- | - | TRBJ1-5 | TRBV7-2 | TGTGCCAGCAGCTTATTAACAGGGAGTCAGCCCCAGCATTTT | CASSLLTGSQPQHF
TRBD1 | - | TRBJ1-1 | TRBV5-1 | TGCGCCAGCAGCACGGGACAGGGGTTTTCGCCGAACACTGAAGCTTTCTTT | CASSTGQGFSPNTEAFF
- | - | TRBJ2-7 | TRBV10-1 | TGCGCCAGCACAAACTTCAGGGGAGAGCAGTACTTC | CASTNFRGEQYF
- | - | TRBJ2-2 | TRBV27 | TGTGCCAGCAGCACGGGGGCCGGGGAGCTGTTTTTT | CASSTGAGELFF
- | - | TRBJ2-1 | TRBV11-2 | TGTGCCAGCAGCTTATTAAGCGGACCGTTGAGCAATGAGCAGTTCTTC | CASSLLSGPLSNEQFF